Here is one T cell receptor (beta chain) with its context. The specificity of this receptor is unknown. No much larger clone is present one base from it, and per-base qualities are unavailable. Each collaborating institution followed its own protocols to collect whole blood in K2EDTA tubes. For TCRbeta analysis, collaborators shipped samples in one of three forms: frozen whole blood, isolated PBMCs, or DNA extracted from either of those sample types. TCRbeta CDR3 regions were amplified from genomic DNA using the immunoSEQ Assay, a bias-controlled multiplex PCR. The authors' pipeline ran thus. Nucleated cell counts per sample were estimated from amplification of reference gene primers within the assay. Sequence reads were collapsed and filtered to measure the absolute abundance of every unique TCRbeta CDR3 rearrangement. For each sample, productive Simpson clonality was calculated as the square root of Simpson's diversity index across productive rearrangements. TCRdb limited this immuneACCESS table to in-frame rearrangements with V and J called. A share of clones is missing; checked studies link under half to unresolved V genes, and the rest is unexplained. The V and J calls and clone size were taken over from that table, and D and trimming were inferred from the DNA. This sample lists roughly 230,000 clones; 70% to 90% were detected once. The ten most abundant clones make up around 6.4% of the sample.

This sample was taken from a study of blood T cell repertoires in COVID-19 (dated by TCRdb to between 2020 and 2021). About the investigation overall: The collaborator samples originated in the United States, Italy and Spain and spanned the acute and convalescent phases of COVID-19. The prospective study material was composed of cDNA or gDNA derived from T cells, B-cell-depleted T cells, or PBMCs. Deeply sampled blood TCRbeta repertoires from subjects exposed to, actively infected with, or recovered from COVID-19 were included in the dataset. The repertoires were made available in a free public database intended to serve as a resource for research on the immune response to SARS-CoV-2. Samples came from the ongoing ImmuneRACE study (first 160 participants) plus 1,254 subjects from 6 global collaborators. Sample metadata almost always included a de-identified subject ID, COVID-19 status, age in years and sex. Where available, HLA class I and class II types were taken from metadata supplied by the sample provider and were not determined by assay-based typing. The paper's findings and limits, for the study overall: How much clinical and demographic metadata was included differed by source and by participant, and the metadata was provided uncurated.

The germline V gene gives CDR1 as MNHEY and CDR2 as SVGAGI. Taken from cysteine to phenylalanine, the CDR3 has 14 residues. The kept DNA is CDR3 alone, 42 bases in frame from the first base. The V end gives up 8 bases and the J end 5 bases, leaving 11 bases in the junction not matched to a gene. Sequences were obtained from peripheral blood. The sequence is built from TRBV6-5 and TRBJ1-1; TRBD1 lines up with 7 middle nucleotides. The origin of this receptor is a woman between 55 and 75 years old with active or convalescent COVID-19. The nucleotide sequence reads as follows: TGTGCCAGCTCCCCGGACAGGAGGGGTACTGAAGCTTTCTTT. This yields the protein CASSPDRRGTEAFF.